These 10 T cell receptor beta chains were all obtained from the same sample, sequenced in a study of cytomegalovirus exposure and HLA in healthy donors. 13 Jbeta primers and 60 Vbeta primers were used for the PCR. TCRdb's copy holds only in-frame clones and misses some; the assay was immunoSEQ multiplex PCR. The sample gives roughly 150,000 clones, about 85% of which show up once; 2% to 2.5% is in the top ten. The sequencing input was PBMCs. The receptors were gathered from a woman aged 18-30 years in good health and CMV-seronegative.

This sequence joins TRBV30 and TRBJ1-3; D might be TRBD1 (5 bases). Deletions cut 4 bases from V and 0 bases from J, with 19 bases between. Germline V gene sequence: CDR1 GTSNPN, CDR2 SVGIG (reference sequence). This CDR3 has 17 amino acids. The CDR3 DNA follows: TGTGCCTGGAAAAGGGCCCTGGGGCGAAGCTCTGGAAACACCATATATTTT. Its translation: CAWKRALGRSSGNTIYF.

CDR3 DNA sequence: TGCAGCGTGGAGACAGGGGACTATGGCTACACCTTC. Its protein product is CSVETGDYGYTF. The V gene is TRBV29-1, the J gene TRBJ1-2; 8 bases map to TRBD1. The length of the CDR3 is 12 residues. The trim removed 6 bases at V and 3 bases at J, leaving 3 bases unmatched. CDR1 is SQVTM and CDR2 is ANQGSEA in the germline V gene. The full variable domain, rest sourced from reference TRBV29-1 and TRBJ1-2, is SAVISQKPSRDICQRGTSLTIQCQVDSQVTMMFWYRQQPGQSLTLIATANQGSEATYESGFVIDKFPISRPNLTFSTLTVSNMSPEDSSIYLCSVETGDYGYTFGSGTRLTVV.

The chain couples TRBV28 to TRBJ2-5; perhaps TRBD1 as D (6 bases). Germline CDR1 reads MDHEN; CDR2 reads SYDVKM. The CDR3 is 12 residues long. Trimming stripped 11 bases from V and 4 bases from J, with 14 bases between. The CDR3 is CAVQGWGETQYF. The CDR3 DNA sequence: TGTGCCGTACAGGGATGGGGAGAGACCCAGTACTTC.

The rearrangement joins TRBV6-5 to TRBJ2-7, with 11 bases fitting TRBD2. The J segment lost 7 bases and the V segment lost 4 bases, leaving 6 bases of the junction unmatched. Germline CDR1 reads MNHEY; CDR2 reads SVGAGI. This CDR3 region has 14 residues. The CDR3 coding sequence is TGTGCCAGCAGTTTACTAGCGGGAGTAGGTGAGCAGTACTTC. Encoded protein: CASSLLAGVGEQYF.

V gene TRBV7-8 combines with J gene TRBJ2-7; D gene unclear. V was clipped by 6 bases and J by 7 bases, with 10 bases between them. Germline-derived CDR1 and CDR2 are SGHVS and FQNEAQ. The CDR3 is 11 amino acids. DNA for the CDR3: TGTGCCAGCAGAGAGGCCCGGGAGCAGTACTTC. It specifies CASREAREQYF.

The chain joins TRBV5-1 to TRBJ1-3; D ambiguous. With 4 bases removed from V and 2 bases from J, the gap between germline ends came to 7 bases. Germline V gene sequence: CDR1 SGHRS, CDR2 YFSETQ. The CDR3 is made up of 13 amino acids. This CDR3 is CASSGEPGNTIYF. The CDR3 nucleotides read TGCGCCAGCAGCGGGGAGCCTGGAAACACCATATATTTT.

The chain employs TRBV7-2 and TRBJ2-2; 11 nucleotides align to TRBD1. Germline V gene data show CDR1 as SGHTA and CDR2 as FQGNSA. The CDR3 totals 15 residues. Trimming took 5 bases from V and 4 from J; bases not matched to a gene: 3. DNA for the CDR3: TGTGCCAGCAGCCGGACAGGGGGCACCACCGGGGAGCTGTTTTTT. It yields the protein CASSRTGGTTGELFF.

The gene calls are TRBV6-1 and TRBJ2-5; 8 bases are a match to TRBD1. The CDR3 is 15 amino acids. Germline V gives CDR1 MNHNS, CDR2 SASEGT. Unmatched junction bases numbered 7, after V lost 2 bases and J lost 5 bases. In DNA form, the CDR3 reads TGTGCCAGCAGTGAAATGGCAGGGGGCGGGGAGACCCAGTACTTC. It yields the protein CASSEMAGGGETQYF.

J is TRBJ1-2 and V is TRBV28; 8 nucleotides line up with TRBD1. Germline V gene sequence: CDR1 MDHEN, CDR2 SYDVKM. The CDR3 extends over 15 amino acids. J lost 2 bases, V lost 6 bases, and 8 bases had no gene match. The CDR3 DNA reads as TGTGCCAGCAGACCGCCGGGACAGGCAAACTATGGCTACACCTTC. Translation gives CASRPPGQANYGYTF.

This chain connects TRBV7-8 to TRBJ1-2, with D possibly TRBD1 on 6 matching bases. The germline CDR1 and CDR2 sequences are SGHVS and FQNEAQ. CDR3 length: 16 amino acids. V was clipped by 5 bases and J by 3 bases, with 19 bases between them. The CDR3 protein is CASSMNRVGVDYGYTF. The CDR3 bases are TGTGCCAGCAGCATGAACAGGGTCGGAGTGGACTATGGCTACACCTTC. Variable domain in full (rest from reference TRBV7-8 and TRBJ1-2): GAGVSQSPRYKVAKRGQDVALRCDPISGHVSLFWYQQALGQGPEFLTYFQNEAQLDKSGLPSDRFFAERPEGSVSTLKIQRTQQEDSAVYLCASSMNRVGVDYGYTFGSGTRLTVV.